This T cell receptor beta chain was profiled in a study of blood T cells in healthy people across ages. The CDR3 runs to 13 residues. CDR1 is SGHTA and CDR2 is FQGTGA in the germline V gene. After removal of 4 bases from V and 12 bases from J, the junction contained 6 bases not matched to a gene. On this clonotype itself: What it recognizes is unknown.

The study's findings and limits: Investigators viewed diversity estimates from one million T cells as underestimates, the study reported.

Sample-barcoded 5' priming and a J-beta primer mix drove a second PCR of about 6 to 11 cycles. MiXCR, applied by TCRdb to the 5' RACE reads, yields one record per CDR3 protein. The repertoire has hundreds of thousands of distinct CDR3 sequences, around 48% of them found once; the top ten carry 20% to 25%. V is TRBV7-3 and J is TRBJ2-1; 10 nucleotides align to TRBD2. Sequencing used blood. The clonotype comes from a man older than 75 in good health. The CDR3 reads CASSSTLAGRQFF. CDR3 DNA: TGTGCCAGCAGCTCAACACTAGCGGGAAGGCAGTTCTTC.